This T cell receptor beta chain was sequenced for a study of immune evolution from preneoplasia to lung adenocarcinoma (dated by TCRdb to about 2021). In the study overall: HLA loss of heterozygosity was found in around 7% of AIS, about 16% of MIA and roughly 30% of ADC lesions, and in no AAH lesions. According to the study, some 100 samples went through TCR sequencing. Whole exome sequencing and methylation data from the same cohort of nodules were integrated with the immune data. The sample size was set by how many specimens were available, not by a prior power calculation. POLYSOLVER was used to infer class I HLA alleles from exome data, and LOHHLA was used to detect allele-specific HLA loss. Resected precursor lesions (AAH, AIS, MIA) and invasive adenocarcinomas were compared with paired morphologically normal lung tissue. TCR sequencing data were obtained from 55 or so patients. In total, the cohort included some 55 patients with pulmonary nodules, all of whom underwent surgical resection. Immune contexture across lung adenocarcinoma precursors and invasive adenocarcinoma was profiled using immune gene expression, TCR sequencing and multiplex immunofluorescence. Here is what the overall study found, with its caveats: Clonality was highest in normal lung, while later-stage lesions appeared to show lower clonality but higher T cell density and diversity. KRAS-mutant nodules showed the highest T cell clonality compared with EGFR-mutant or double wild-type lesions. Normal lung had the highest top T cell clone frequencies, which appeared to decline progressively from AAH through AIS, MIA and invasive adenocarcinoma. Findings were based on association rather than direct causation; larger cohorts with long-term follow-up and longitudinal biopsies were deemed needed. All patients were from Japan and China, so applicability to Western populations was uncertain.

Using the immunoSEQ hsTCRbeta Kit, TCR beta CDR3 regions were sequenced from DNA. The paper's data handling went like this. TCR sequencing data were analysed with the ImmunoSEQ Analyzer. T cell clonality was defined as 1 minus Pielou's evenness, as computed on productive rearrangements. T cell diversity was measured with the inverse Simpson index on productive templates. T cell density was defined as TCR beta template counts normalized to usable DNA, with usable DNA estimated by amplification and sequencing of housekeeping genes. Two-sided Kruskal-Wallis tests were used to compare TCR metrics across histologic stages. This immuneACCESS table, as held by TCRdb, lists in-frame sequences with V and J called but not all clones. Of the missing ones, under half trace to an unresolved V gene in checked studies; the others have no known cause. That table gives V, J and clone size, and the DNA gave D and trimming. The sample table holds approximately 4,300 clones, of which roughly four fifths were seen once. The ten largest make up more than 3% of the sample.

Between the mid-2010s and the late 2010s, the patients underwent resection in either Japan or China. The histologic diagnosis of each case was independently confirmed on H&E slides by two lung cancer pathologists. Macro-dissection after pathologic assessment enriched premalignant or tumor cells for nucleic acid extraction. The AllPrep DNA/RNA FFPE Kit was used to isolate DNA from FFPE tissue. Sequences SGHTA (CDR1) and FQGTGA (CDR2) are obtained from the germline V gene. Its CDR3 holds 15 amino acids, cysteine through phenylalanine. The DNA shown is the 45-base CDR3, in frame from base 1. As to this clone: Its cognate antigen has yet to be identified. One end of the junction varies from germline; a read error may be responsible.

This sequence was found in a person aged 55 to 69 with lung adenocarcinoma. The chain is encoded by TRBV7-3 joined to TRBJ1-6; the D gene identity is not certain. Specimen: FFPE minimally invasive lung adenocarcinoma tissue. What this sample's cell subset or site label stands for: micro-invasive lung adenocarcinoma (MIA). The nucleotide sequence reads TGTGCCAGCAGCGTAACCGGGAATTATAATTCACCCCTCCACTTT. It translates to CASSVTGNYNSPLHF.